Presented here are 19 T cell receptor beta chains from one specimen sequenced in a study of OX40 agonist ivuxolimab in advanced cancers. The repertoire was sequenced with immunoSEQ multiplex PCR; TCRdb's copy has only in-frame clones and lacks some. This sample has about 43,000 clones, with approximately 84% found just once. The sample here was CD4+ or CD8+ T cells sorted from blood, taken in a trial of the OX40 agonist ivuxolimab. The receptor set was obtained from an adult with an advanced solid tumor such as melanoma, head and neck, liver or kidney cancer.

The chain has TRBV2 and TRBJ2-1; D remains ambiguous. Germline assignment: CDR1 SNHLY and CDR2 FYNNEI. The V gene lost 8 bases and the J gene lost 6 bases, with 5 bases spanning the gap. The CDR3 has 10 residues. CDR3 protein: CASGFNEQFF. The CDR3 region has the DNA TGTGCCAGCGGTTTCAATGAGCAGTTCTTC.

V usage is TRBV7-8 and J usage is TRBJ2-1; either TRBD1 or TRBD2 may supply D (5 bases each). The V gene lost 1 base and the J gene lost 4 bases, with 11 bases spanning the gap. This CDR3 has 15 residues. Germline CDR1 SGHVS, CDR2 FQNEAQ. CDR3 region: CASSLGGSLYNEQFF. The CDR3 nucleotides read TGTGCCAGCAGCTTAGGGGGGAGTCTATACAATGAGCAGTTCTTC.

The chain employs TRBV2 and TRBJ2-5; tentative D call: TRBD1 (6 bases). Looked up from germline, CDR1 is SNHLY and CDR2 is FYNNEI. V was clipped by 6 bases and J by 5 bases, with 16 bases between them. The CDR3 totals 14 residues. The CDR3 sequence: CASSSSTGFETQYF. The CDR3 coding sequence is TGTGCCAGCAGCAGTTCGACAGGTTTCGAGACCCAGTACTTC.

The chain employs TRBV5-4 and TRBJ2-1, with 8 bases fitting TRBD2. The CDR3 runs 15 residues. J was trimmed by 4 bases and V by 4 bases; bases with no gene match: 7. Germline V gene sequence: CDR1 SGHNT, CDR2 YYREEE (reference sequence). The CDR3 here is CASSQVLAVYNEQFF. CDR3 bases: TGTGCCAGCAGCCAAGTACTAGCGGTATACAATGAGCAGTTCTTC. The full variable domain, in which reference TRBV5-4 and TRBJ2-1 provide the parts outside the CDR3, is ETGVTQSPTHLIKTRGQQVTLRCSSQSGHNTVSWYQQALGQGPQFIFQYYREEENGRGNFPPRFSGLQFPNYSSELNVNALELDDSALYLCASSQVLAVYNEQFFGPGTRLTVL.

This clone appeared once. The chain has TRBV11-2 and TRBJ2-1; perhaps TRBD2 as D (5 bases). V dropped 3 bases and J dropped 2 bases, with 8 bases sitting between them. CDR3 length: 14 residues. Per germline, CDR1 SGHAT and CDR2 FQNNGV. CDR3 DNA: TGTGCCAGCAGCTTCGCGGGTACCTACAATGAGCAGTTCTTC. This encodes CASSFAGTYNEQFF. The full variable domain, rest sourced from reference TRBV11-2 and TRBJ2-1, is EAGVAQSPRYKIIEKRQSVAFWCNPISGHATLYWYQQILGQGPKLLIQFQNNGVVDDSQLPKDRFSAERLKGVDSTLKIQPAKLEDSAVYLCASSFAGTYNEQFFGPGTRLTVL.

V gene TRBV6-1 combines with J gene TRBJ2-3, with D possibly being TRBD1 (5 bases). Trimming cost V 7 bases and J 0 bases, with 11 bases left between them. This CDR3 region has 14 residues. CDR1 MNHNS and CDR2 SASEGT come from the germline V gene. The CDR3 DNA reads TGTGCCAGCAACATCCAGGGCAGCACAGATACGCAGTATTTT. It translates to CASNIQGSTDTQYF.

The chain has TRBV11-2 and TRBJ2-5; D is undetermined. Germline lookup yields CDR1 SGHAT and CDR2 FQNNGV. CDR3 size: 15 residues. Trimming removed 2 bases from V and 4 bases from J, with 14 bases in between. The CDR3 loop is CASSLRMRDGETQYF. The CDR3 DNA is TGTGCCAGCAGCTTAAGAATGCGTGATGGAGAGACCCAGTACTTC. Looking up the rest from reference TRBV11-2 and TRBJ2-5 gives the full variable domain: EAGVAQSPRYKIIEKRQSVAFWCNPISGHATLYWYQQILGQGPKLLIQFQNNGVVDDSQLPKDRFSAERLKGVDSTLKIQPAKLEDSAVYLCASSLRMRDGETQYFGPGTRLLVL.

The CDR3 protein is CASSQLAGGRADTQYF. The CDR3 coding sequence is TGTGCCAGCAGCCAACTAGCGGGGGGCCGGGCAGATACGCAGTATTTT. The V and J genes are TRBV28 and TRBJ2-3; 12 nucleotides line up with TRBD2. The J segment lost 4 bases and the V segment lost 6 bases, leaving 8 bases of the junction unmatched. The length of the CDR3 is 16 residues. The germline V gene has CDR1 MDHEN and CDR2 SYDVKM.

This chain connects TRBV2 to TRBJ1-4, with D perhaps matching TRBD1 (5 bases). V was pared by 8 bases and J by 6 bases, with 16 bases between. This CDR3 has 14 amino acids. Germline values: CDR1 SNHLY, CDR2 FYNNEI. CDR3: CASAPIRQYEKLFF. The CDR3 region has the DNA TGTGCCAGCGCCCCCATTCGACAGTATGAAAAACTGTTTTTT.

This clone was found once. Sequence at one end of the junction differs from germline and may be a read error. The genes are TRBV6-1 and TRBJ2-7; TRBD1 might be the D (6 bases). CDR3 length: 13 residues. In germline, CDR1 is MNHNS, CDR2 SASEGT. The CDR3 reads CASSRTGSYGQYF. The CDR3 DNA sequence: TGTGCCAGCAGCCGTACAGGGAGCTACGGGCAGTACTTC.

The rearrangement uses TRBV4-1 and TRBJ1-2; unclear D gene. There are 15 residues in the CDR3. V gave up 3 bases and J gave up 1 base, with 12 bases separating them. Germline V gene sequence: CDR1 MGHRA, CDR2 YSYEKL. CDR3 DNA sequence: TGCGCCAGCAGCCACCCGGGGTCCCTTAACTATGGCTACACCTTC. It is translated as CASSHPGSLNYGYTF.

The chain recombines TRBV5-1 with TRBJ2-4, with D perhaps given as TRBD1 or TRBD2 (5 bases each). This CDR3 has 17 amino acids. Trimming cost V 0 bases and J 0 bases, with 13 bases left between them. Germline-derived CDR1 and CDR2 are SGHRS and YFSETQ. The CDR3 reads CASSLAGTQLAKNIQYF. In DNA form, the CDR3 reads TGCGCCAGCAGCTTGGCCGGGACGCAGCTAGCCAAAAACATTCAGTACTTC.

J is TRBJ2-1 and V is TRBV5-1, with TRBD1 identical over 9 bases. J was trimmed by 6 bases and V by 3 bases; bases with no gene match: 7. There are 15 residues in the CDR3. Per the germline V gene, CDR1 is SGHRS and CDR2 is YFSETQ. CDR3 amino acids: CASSSGTGLANEQFF. The CDR3 bases are TGCGCCAGCAGCTCCGGGACAGGGTTGGCCAATGAGCAGTTCTTC.

The genes are TRBV29-1 and TRBJ2-3; 10 nucleotides line up with TRBD1. CDR1 is SQVTM, CDR2 ANQGSEA, per germline. V lost 6 bases, J lost 3 bases, and 6 bases stayed unmatched. The CDR3 is 14 residues long. CDR3 loop: CSVAPGQGTDTQYF. In nucleotides, the CDR3 is TGCAGCGTCGCACCGGGACAGGGGACAGATACGCAGTATTTT.

The V gene is TRBV18, the J gene TRBJ2-7; D is possibly TRBD1 (6 bases). The CDR3 has 13 residues. Germline V CDR1 and CDR2: KGHSH, LQKENI. The ends were cut back, 6 bases at V and 3 bases at J, with 12 bases in the middle. The CDR3 region has the DNA TGTGCCAGCTCCCCATCAGGGGACTACGAGCAGTACTTC. It specifies CASSPSGDYEQYF.

The chain is built from TRBV7-9 and TRBJ1-4, with D unresolved. CDR3 length: 14 amino acids. Germline CDR1 reads SEHNR; CDR2 reads FQNEAQ (reference sequence). Trimming took 3 bases from V and 5 from J, leaving 10 bases between them. Here the CDR3 DNA reads TGTGCCAGCAGCTTGGCTCCCAGCAATGAAAAACTGTTTTTT. Residues: CASSLAPSNEKLFF.

The chain is built from TRBV2 and TRBJ1-5; 7 positions agree with TRBD1. This CDR3 has 15 residues. J was trimmed by 4 bases and V by 5 bases; bases with no gene match: 8. In germline, CDR1 is SNHLY, CDR2 FYNNEI. The CDR3 DNA reads as TGTGCCAGCAGTTATACAGGGGCACTAAATCAGCCCCAGCATTTT. Amino acid sequence: CASSYTGALNQPQHF.

V is TRBV10-3 and J is TRBJ1-5; no reliable D call. V was shortened by 2 bases and J by 7 bases, with 9 bases between the two germline ends. The CDR3 extends over 13 amino acids. The germline CDR1 and CDR2 sequences are ENHRY and SYGVKD. CDR3 DNA sequence: TGTGCCATCAGTGAGATGAGCGGACAGCCCCAGCATTTT. Its protein is CAISEMSGQPQHF.

The chain couples TRBV2 to TRBJ1-6; no firm D call. Trimming stripped 1 base from V and 4 bases from J, with 8 bases between. Germline V gene sequence: CDR1 SNHLY, CDR2 FYNNEI. This CDR3 is 15 amino acids long. The CDR3 reads CASSEVGGYNSPLHF. The CDR3 DNA reads as TGTGCCAGCAGTGAAGTGGGCGGTTATAATTCACCCCTCCACTTT.